One sample yielded the 20 T cell receptor beta chains listed below, sequenced in a study of cytomegalovirus exposure and HLA in healthy donors. Vbeta (60) and Jbeta (13) primers were used in the PCR. TCRdb keeps only in-frame clones here, not all; method: immunoSEQ multiplex PCR. This repertoire shows approximately 100,000 clones, around 80% found once; its top ten account for over 3.5%. The sequencing input was PBMCs. The receptors originated from a woman aged 45 to 65 in good health and CMV-seropositive.

This clone has more than one count but fewer than ten. The chain employs TRBV13 and TRBJ2-3, with TRBD2 matching 9 bases. Unmatched junction bases numbered 4, after V lost 5 bases and J lost 7 bases. The CDR3 is made up of 13 amino acids. Per the germline V gene, CDR1 is PRHDT and CDR2 is FYEKMQ (reference sequence). CDR3 coding DNA: TGTGCCAGCAGCCCGGGACTAGCAAATACGCAGTATTTT. Protein sequence: CASSPGLANTQYF.

The sample holds a few counts of this clone. The chain uses TRBV5-1 and TRBJ1-1; 7 bases line up with TRBD1. Per germline, CDR1 SGHRS and CDR2 YFSETQ. The CDR3 consists of 14 residues. J lost 3 bases, V lost 4 bases, and 6 bases had no gene match. In nucleotides, the CDR3 is TGCGCCAGCAGCCGTTATGACAGGGACACTGAAGCTTTCTTT. Amino acid sequence: CASSRYDRDTEAFF.

For this clone: This specimen includes other DNA sequences encoding the same CDR3. The chain has TRBV7-9 and TRBJ1-2; D is perhaps TRBD1 (5 bases). This CDR3 comprises 14 residues. Trimming cost V 1 base and J 5 bases, with 11 bases left between them. From germline, CDR1 is SEHNR and CDR2 FQNEAQ (reference sequence). The CDR3 DNA is TGTGCCAGCAGCTTAGGGCAGGGTGGTTATGGCTACACCTTC. Protein: CASSLGQGGYGYTF.

This chain links TRBV10-1 with TRBJ1-4, with TRBD1 identical over 7 bases. Germline lookup yields CDR1 WNHNN and CDR2 SYGVQD (reference sequence). CDR3 length: 14 residues. V lost 3 bases, J lost 11 bases, and 9 bases stayed unmatched. The CDR3 is CASSDGTAVGKLFF. As DNA, the CDR3 is TGCGCCAGCAGTGACGGGACAGCGGTTGGGAAACTGTTTTTT.

This clone appeared once. The rearrangement uses TRBV4-1 and TRBJ2-7; D gene unclear. The V gene lost 1 base and the J gene lost 3 bases, with 10 bases spanning the gap. The CDR3 spans 14 residues. Per the germline V gene, CDR1 is MGHRA and CDR2 is YSYEKL. DNA of the CDR3: TGCGCCAGCAGCCAAGTTAACCAGTTCTACGAGCAGTACTTC. This translates into CASSQVNQFYEQYF.

J is TRBJ1-6 and V is TRBV10-3; D call uncertain. In germline, CDR1 is ENHRY, CDR2 SYGVKD. Trimming took off 10 bases at V and 5 bases at J, with 9 bases between the two ends. The CDR3 is 12 residues long. The CDR3 coding sequence is TGTGCCACCGCGGGTGATAATTCACCCCTCCACTTT. It yields the protein CATAGDNSPLHF.

The chain joins TRBV7-2 to TRBJ1-5; D gene ambiguous. The V gene's germline CDR1 is SGHTA and CDR2 FQGNSA. Trimming removed 1 base from V and 1 base from J, with 8 bases in between. This CDR3 is built from 15 residues. CDR3: CASSLEWASNQPQHF. The CDR3 bases are TGTGCCAGCAGCTTAGAATGGGCGAGCAATCAGCCCCAGCATTTT.

This clone was seen more than once but under ten times. The chain has TRBV7-9 and TRBJ2-7; 8 bases align to TRBD2. This CDR3 contains 13 residues. J gave up 3 bases and V 7 bases, and 5 bases lay outside the gene matches. Germline V gives CDR1 SEHNR, CDR2 FQNEAQ (reference sequence). This CDR3 is CASIGGDLYEQYF. The CDR3 bases are TGTGCCAGCATCGGGGGGGATCTCTACGAGCAGTACTTC.

The chain carries TRBV25-1 and TRBJ2-5, with 7 bases matching TRBD1. Germline-derived CDR1 and CDR2 are MGHDK and SYGVNS. The CDR3 runs 15 residues. V shed 2 bases and J 4 bases; nucleotides not matched to a gene: 7. The CDR3 sequence is CASSEPHRTGETQYF. The DNA of the CDR3 is TGTGCCAGCAGTGAACCTCACAGGACAGGAGAGACCCAGTACTTC.

The V call is TRBV5-1, the J call TRBJ1-5, with 10 bases matching TRBD1. With V trimmed by 4 bases and J by 7 bases, 8 bases remained unmatched. The germline V gene encodes CDR1 SGHRS and CDR2 YFSETQ. This CDR3 has 15 residues. The DNA of the CDR3 is TGCGCCAGCAGCCCGACGGGACAGGGGAAACAGCCCCAGCATTTT. Amino acids: CASSPTGQGKQPQHF. Variable domain in full (rest from reference TRBV5-1 and TRBJ1-5): KAGVTQTPRYLIKTRGQQVTLSCSPISGHRSVSWYQQTPGQGLQFLFEYFSETQRNKGNFPGRFSGRQFSNSRSEMNVSTLELGDSALYLCASSPTGQGKQPQHFGDGTRLSIL.

CDR3 protein: CASSPDRTQETQYF. CDR3 nucleotide sequence: TGTGCCAGCAGCCCGGACAGGACCCAAGAGACCCAGTACTTC. The chain uses TRBV7-9 and TRBJ2-5, with 7 bases aligning to TRBD1. With 5 bases clipped from V and 1 base from J, the junction kept 4 bases outside the gene matches. The CDR3 totals 14 residues. Germline values: CDR1 SEHNR, CDR2 FQNEAQ (reference sequence).

The rearrangement joins TRBV6-5 to TRBJ2-7, with D possibly being TRBD1 (6 bases). Germline V CDR1 and CDR2: MNHEY, SVGAGI. This CDR3 is 13 amino acids long. Deletions cut 5 bases from V and 3 bases from J, with 11 bases between. The CDR3: CASSTTGSYEQYF. The CDR3 DNA is TGTGCCAGCAGTACCACAGGGAGCTACGAGCAGTACTTC.

CDR3 amino acids: CASSIWQEDQPQHF. The CDR3 DNA reads TGTGCCAGTAGTATCTGGCAGGAAGATCAGCCCCAGCATTTT. This chain uses TRBV19 with TRBJ1-5, with D hard to call. The CDR3 runs to 14 residues. Per germline, CDR1 LNHDA and CDR2 SQIVND (reference sequence). V lost 3 bases to trimming and J lost 5 bases, with 11 bases between them. Variable domain in full (rest from reference TRBV19 and TRBJ1-5): DGGITQSPKYLFRKEGQNVTLSCEQNLNHDAMYWYRQDPGQGLRLIYYSQIVNDFQKGDIAEGYSVSREKKESFPLTVTSAQKNPTAFYLCASSIWQEDQPQHFGDGTRLSIL.

V usage is TRBV2 and J usage is TRBJ2-5; 12 nucleotides match TRBD2. CDR1 is SNHLY and CDR2 is FYNNEI in the germline V gene. The CDR3 consists of 16 residues. Germline trimming cut 7 bases from V and 0 bases from J; bases unmatched to any gene: 6. Here the CDR3 reads CASKLAGGQYQETQYF. As DNA, the CDR3 is TGTGCCAGCAAACTAGCGGGAGGCCAGTACCAAGAGACCCAGTACTTC.

CDR3: CASARLAGNTGELFF. As DNA, the CDR3 is TGTGCCAGCGCCCGACTAGCGGGCAACACCGGGGAGCTGTTTTTT. J is TRBJ2-2 and V is TRBV6-1; 10 nucleotides agree with TRBD2. Trimming removed 8 bases from V and 2 bases from J; junction bases left unmatched: 5. CDR1 MNHNS and CDR2 SASEGT come from the germline V gene. This CDR3 has 15 residues.

The chain recombines TRBV21-1 with TRBJ1-6; the table gives TRBD1 as D, unverified against the DNA. TRBV21-1 is flagged as a pseudogene. The CDR3 covers 15 residues. CDR3 DNA sequence: TGTGCCAGCAGCAACCGGGACAGTTCATGGTCACCCCTCCACTTT. Translated, it gives CASSNRDSSWSPLHF.

The rearrangement joins TRBV4-1 to TRBJ2-3; D possibly corresponds to TRBD1 (5 bases). Germline V gene lookup returns CDR1 MGHRA and CDR2 YSYEKL. The CDR3 contains 14 residues. V shed 0 bases and J shed 2 bases, with 6 bases lying between them. The DNA of the CDR3 is TGCGCCAGCAGCCAAGAGACAGCCACAGATACGCAGTATTTT. Translated: CASSQETATDTQYF.

This clone has only a few counts. The chain has TRBV6-1 and TRBJ2-5, with 7 bases aligning to TRBD2. The germline V gene has CDR1 MNHNS and CDR2 SASEGT. The CDR3 covers 16 residues. Trimming took 3 bases from V and 6 from J; bases not matched to a gene: 13. The CDR3 DNA is TGTGCCAGCAGTGAGCTAGGAGAAGCGGGATTTAAGACCCAGTACTTC. This gives the protein CASSELGEAGFKTQYF.

V and J are TRBV12-5 and TRBJ2-2; D perhaps matches TRBD1 (6 bases). Germline values: CDR1 LGHNT, CDR2 FRNRAP. Trimming left V 3 bases short and J 13 bases short, with 12 bases between. This CDR3 has 12 amino acids. DNA of the CDR3: TGTGCTAGTGGTTTTCCCAGGGGTCGGCTGTTTTTT. It encodes CASGFPRGRLFF.

V gene TRBV5-6 combines with J gene TRBJ1-2, with D possibly TRBD1 on 5 matching bases. The CDR3 is 14 amino acids. V lost 3 bases to trimming and J lost 5 bases, with 14 bases between them. CDR1 and CDR2 (germline): SGHDT, YYEEEE. The CDR3 sequence: CASSSLAGEYGYTF. In DNA form, the CDR3 reads TGTGCCAGCAGCTCCCTGGCGGGGGAGTATGGCTACACCTTC. Based on the CDR3 plus reference TRBV5-6 and TRBJ1-2, the full variable domain is DAGVTQSPTHLIKTRGQQVTLRCSPKSGHDTVSWYQQALGQGPQFIFQYYEEEERQRGNFPDRFSGHQFPNYSSELNVNALLLGDSALYLCASSSLAGEYGYTFGSGTRLTVV.